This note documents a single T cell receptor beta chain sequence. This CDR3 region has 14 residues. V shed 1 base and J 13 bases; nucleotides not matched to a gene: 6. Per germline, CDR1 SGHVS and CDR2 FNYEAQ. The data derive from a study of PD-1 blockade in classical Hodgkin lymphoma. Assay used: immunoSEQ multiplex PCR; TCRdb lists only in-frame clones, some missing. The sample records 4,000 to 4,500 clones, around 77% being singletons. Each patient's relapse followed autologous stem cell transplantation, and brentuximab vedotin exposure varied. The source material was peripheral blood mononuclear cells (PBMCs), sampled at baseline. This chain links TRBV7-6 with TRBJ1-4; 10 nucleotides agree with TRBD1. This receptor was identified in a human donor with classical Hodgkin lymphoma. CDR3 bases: TGTGCCAGCAGCTTAGGACAGGGGGCTGAATTACTGTTTTTT. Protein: CASSLGQGAELLFF.